The 7 T cell receptor beta chains below come from one sample, sequenced in a study of T-cell memory formation after mild COVID-19. TCRdb reprocessed the 5' RACE reads via MiXCR and lists one record per CDR3 protein. The sample carries more than 350,000 distinct CDR3 sequences, around 20% recorded once. The source material was PBMCs or a T cell subset sorted from them (not recorded which). These receptors were taken from an adult woman who had mild COVID-19 (a few samples of this study predate the infection). Cell type and time point are not known.

This clonotype was seen more than once but under ten times. In DNA, the CDR3 is TGTGCCTGGAGTAATACGGCTTACAATGAGCAGTTCTTC. Protein: CAWSNTAYNEQFF. The chain combines TRBV30 with TRBJ2-1; D gene ambiguous. The germline CDR1 and CDR2 sequences are GTSNPN and SVGIG (reference sequence). Trimming pared 2 bases from V and 4 bases from J, leaving 9 bases between. This CDR3 has 13 residues.

This clonotype was seen a handful of times. The rearrangement links TRBV7-3 to TRBJ2-5, with D maybe TRBD2 (5 bases). Germline CDR1 is SGHTA and CDR2 is FQGTGA. The CDR3 sequence is 15 residues long. Trimming removed 5 bases at V and 4 bases at J, with 17 bases between. In DNA, the CDR3 is TGTGCCAGCAGCCGAGGGTTGTCGGCCGCAGAGACCCAGTACTTC. Translated: CASSRGLSAAETQYF.

This clonotype was seen a handful of times. CDR3 DNA: TGTGCCACCAGCAGAGTGTTGGGCAGGGGAAACGAGCAGTACTTC. Its protein is CATSRVLGRGNEQYF. The chain uses TRBV15 and TRBJ2-7; TRBD1 is a possible D gene (6 bases). Trimming stripped 1 base from V and 5 bases from J, with 15 bases between. The CDR3 is 15 residues long. CDR1 is LNHNV, CDR2 YYDKDF, per germline (reference sequence). The whole variable domain, remainder taken from reference TRBV15 and TRBJ2-7, is DAMVIQNPRYQVTQFGKPVTLSCSQTLNHNVMYWYQQKSSQAPKLLFHYYDKDFNNEADTPDNFQSRRPNTSFCFLDIRSPGLGDTAMYLCATSRVLGRGNEQYFGPGTRLTVT.

V gene TRBV6-5 combines with J gene TRBJ1-2, with a weak D call TRBD1 (5 bases). The CDR3 is 14 amino acids. CDR1 MNHEY and CDR2 SVGAGI come from the germline V gene. V lost 2 bases and J 4 bases, leaving 11 bases between the germline ends. The CDR3, as DNA: TGTGCCAGCAGTTACCGGGACGGTGGCTATGGCTACACCTTC. As protein: CASSYRDGGYGYTF.

This clonotype was recorded once. The chain employs TRBV5-5 and TRBJ2-7; TRBD1 agrees at 7 bases. CDR1 is SGHKS and CDR2 is YYEKEE in the germline V gene (reference sequence). After removal of 3 bases from V and 2 bases from J, the junction contained 5 bases not matched to a gene. CDR3 size: 14 residues. The CDR3 loop is CASSSTGSAYEQYF. The CDR3 coding sequence is TGTGCCAGCAGCTCGACAGGGAGCGCCTACGAGCAGTACTTC.

The chain has TRBV24-1 and TRBJ2-3; 9 bases align to TRBD1. The CDR3 length is 16 residues. The V and J ends lost 4 bases and 5 bases, in that order; junction bases with no gene match: 9. Germline V gives CDR1 KGHDR, CDR2 SFDVKD. The CDR3 region has the DNA TGTGCCACCAGTGAAGTACAGGGGGCGCGCAGAGATACGCAGTATTTT. Translating gives CATSEVQGARRDTQYF.

This clonotype was recorded many times. The rearrangement links TRBV5-5 to TRBJ1-1, with no clear D. Germline CDR1 and CDR2: SGHKS and YYEKEE (reference sequence). CDR3 length equals 13 residues. Trimming cost V 2 bases and J 4 bases, with 9 bases left between them. CDR3 coding DNA: TGTGCCAGCAGCTTCATGGAAGCCACTGAAGCTTTCTTT. Protein product: CASSFMEATEAFF.